The sequence of this T cell receptor (beta chain) was determined in a study of T-cell memory formation after mild COVID-19. V gave up 1 base and J gave up 5 bases; unmatched junction bases: 4. Germline V CDR1 and CDR2: SGHNT, YENEEA. The CDR3 covers 15 residues. TCRdb analysed the 5' RACE reads with MiXCR anew, one entry per CDR3 protein. This table holds about 440,000 distinct CDR3 sequences, around 18% found once. This TCR was recovered from an adult woman who had mild COVID-19 (a few samples of this study predate the infection). Cell type and time point are not known. V and J are TRBV11-3 and TRBJ2-1; 8 nucleotides match TRBD2. Input material: PBMCs or a T cell subset sorted from them (not recorded which). CDR3 region: CASSLAGGPDNEQFF. CDR3 sequence (DNA): TGTGCCAGCAGCTTAGCGGGAGGGCCGGACAATGAGCAGTTCTTC.